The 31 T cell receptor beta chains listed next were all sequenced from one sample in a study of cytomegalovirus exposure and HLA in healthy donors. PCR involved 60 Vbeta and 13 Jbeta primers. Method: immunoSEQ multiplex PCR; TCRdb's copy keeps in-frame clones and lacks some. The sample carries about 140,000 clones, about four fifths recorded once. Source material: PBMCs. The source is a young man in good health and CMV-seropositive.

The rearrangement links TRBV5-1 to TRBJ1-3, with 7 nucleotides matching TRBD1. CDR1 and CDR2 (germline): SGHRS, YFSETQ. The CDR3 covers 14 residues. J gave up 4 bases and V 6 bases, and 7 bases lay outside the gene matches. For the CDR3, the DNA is TGCGCCAGCAAACAGGGGACCCCCGGAAACACCATATATTTT. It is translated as CASKQGTPGNTIYF.

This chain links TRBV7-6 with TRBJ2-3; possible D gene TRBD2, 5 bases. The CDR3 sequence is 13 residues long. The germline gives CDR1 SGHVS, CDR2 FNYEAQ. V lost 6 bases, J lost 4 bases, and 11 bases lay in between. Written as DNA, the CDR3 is TGTGCCAGCAGTGGCGGGTTTGCAGATACGCAGTATTTT. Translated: CASSGGFADTQYF.

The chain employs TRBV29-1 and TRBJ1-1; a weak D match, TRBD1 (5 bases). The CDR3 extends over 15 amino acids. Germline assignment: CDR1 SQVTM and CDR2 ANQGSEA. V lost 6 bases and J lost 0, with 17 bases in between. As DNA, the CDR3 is TGCAGCGTGGGGGGGAATTTGGCCATGAACACTGAAGCTTTCTTT. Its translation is CSVGGNLAMNTEAFF. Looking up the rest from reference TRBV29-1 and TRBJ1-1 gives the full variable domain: SAVISQKPSRDICQRGTSLTIQCQVDSQVTMMFWYRQQPGQSLTLIATANQGSEATYESGFVIDKFPISRPNLTFSTLTVSNMSPEDSSIYLCSVGGNLAMNTEAFFGQGTRLTVV.

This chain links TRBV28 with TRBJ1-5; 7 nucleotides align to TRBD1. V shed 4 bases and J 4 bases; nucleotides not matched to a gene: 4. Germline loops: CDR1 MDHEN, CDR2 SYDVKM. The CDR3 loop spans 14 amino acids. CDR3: CASSSRGSNQPQHF. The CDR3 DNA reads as TGTGCCAGCAGTTCCAGGGGGAGTAATCAGCCCCAGCATTTT.

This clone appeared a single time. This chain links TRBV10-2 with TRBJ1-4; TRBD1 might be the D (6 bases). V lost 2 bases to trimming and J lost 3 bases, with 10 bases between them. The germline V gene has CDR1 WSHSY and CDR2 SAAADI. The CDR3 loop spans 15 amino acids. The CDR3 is CASSEQSGANEKLFF. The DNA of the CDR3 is TGCGCCAGCAGTGAGCAGTCAGGGGCTAATGAAAAACTGTTTTTT.

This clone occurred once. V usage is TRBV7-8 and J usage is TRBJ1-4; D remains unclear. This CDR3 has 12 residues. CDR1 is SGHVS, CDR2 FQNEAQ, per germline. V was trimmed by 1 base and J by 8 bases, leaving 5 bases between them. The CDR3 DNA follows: TGTGCCAGCAGCTTAGTCGGGGAAAAACTGTTTTTT. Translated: CASSLVGEKLFF.

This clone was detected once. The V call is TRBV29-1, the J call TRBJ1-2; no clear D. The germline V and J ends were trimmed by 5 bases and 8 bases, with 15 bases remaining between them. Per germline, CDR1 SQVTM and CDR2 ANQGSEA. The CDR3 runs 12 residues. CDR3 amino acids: CSVSAGLQGYTF. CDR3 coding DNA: TGCAGCGTTAGCGCGGGGTTACAGGGCTACACCTTC. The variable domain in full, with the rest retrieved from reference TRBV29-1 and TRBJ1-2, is SAVISQKPSRDICQRGTSLTIQCQVDSQVTMMFWYRQQPGQSLTLIATANQGSEATYESGFVIDKFPISRPNLTFSTLTVSNMSPEDSSIYLCSVSAGLQGYTFGSGTRLTVV.

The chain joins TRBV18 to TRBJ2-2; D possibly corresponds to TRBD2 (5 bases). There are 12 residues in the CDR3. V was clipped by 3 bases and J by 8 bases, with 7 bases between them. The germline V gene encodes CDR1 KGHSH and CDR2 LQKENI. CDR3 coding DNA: TGTGCCAGCTCACCGGACTCTGGGGAGCTGTTTTTT. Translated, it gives CASSPDSGELFF.

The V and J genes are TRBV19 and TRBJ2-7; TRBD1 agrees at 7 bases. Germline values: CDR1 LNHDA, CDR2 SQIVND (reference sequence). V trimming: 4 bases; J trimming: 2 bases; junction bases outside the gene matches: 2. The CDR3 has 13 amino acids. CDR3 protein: CASSKDRTYEQYF. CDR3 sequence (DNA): TGTGCCAGTAGTAAGGACAGGACCTACGAGCAGTACTTC.

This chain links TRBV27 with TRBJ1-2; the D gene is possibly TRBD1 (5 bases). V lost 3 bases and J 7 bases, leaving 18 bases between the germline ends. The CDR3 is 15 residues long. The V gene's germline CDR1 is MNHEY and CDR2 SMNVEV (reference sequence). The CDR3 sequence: CASSLVAGKLGGYTF. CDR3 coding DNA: TGTGCCAGCAGTTTGGTTGCAGGGAAGTTGGGTGGCTACACCTTC.

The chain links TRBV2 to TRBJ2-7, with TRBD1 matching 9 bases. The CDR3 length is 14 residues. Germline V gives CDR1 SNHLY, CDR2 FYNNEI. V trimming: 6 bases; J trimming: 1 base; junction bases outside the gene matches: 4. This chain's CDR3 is CASRPGQGSYEQYF. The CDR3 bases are TGTGCCAGCAGACCGGGACAGGGATCCTACGAGCAGTACTTC.

CDR3 sequence: CASSIVPARGELFF. As DNA, the CDR3 is TGTGCCAGTAGTATAGTTCCAGCGCGCGGGGAGCTGTTTTTT. The V and J genes are TRBV19 and TRBJ2-2; D remains unclear. Trimming shortened V by 1 base and J by 7 bases, and 10 bases separated the two germline ends. Germline assignment: CDR1 LNHDA and CDR2 SQIVND (reference sequence). This CDR3 is 14 amino acids long.

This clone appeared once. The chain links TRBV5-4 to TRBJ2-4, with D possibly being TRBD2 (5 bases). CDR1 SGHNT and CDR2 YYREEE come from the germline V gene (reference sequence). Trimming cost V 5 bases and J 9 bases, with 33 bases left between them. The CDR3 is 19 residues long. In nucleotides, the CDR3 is TGTGCCAGCAGTGCAGATGTGATTAGAAGAGGGTGGAGAGGAACCATTCAGTACTTC. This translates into CASSADVIRRGWRGTIQYF.

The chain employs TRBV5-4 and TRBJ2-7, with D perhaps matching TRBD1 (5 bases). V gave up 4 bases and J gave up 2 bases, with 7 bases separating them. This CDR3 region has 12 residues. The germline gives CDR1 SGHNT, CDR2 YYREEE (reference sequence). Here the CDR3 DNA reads TGTGCCAGCAGCGGGGCCCCCTACGAGCAGTACTTC. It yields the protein CASSGAPYEQYF.

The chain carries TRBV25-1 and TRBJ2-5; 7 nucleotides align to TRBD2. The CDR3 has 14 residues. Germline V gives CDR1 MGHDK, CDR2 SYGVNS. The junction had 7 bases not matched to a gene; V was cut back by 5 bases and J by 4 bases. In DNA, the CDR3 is TGTGCCAGCAGTACCCGATTAGCGGGAGAGACCCAGTACTTC. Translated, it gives CASSTRLAGETQYF.

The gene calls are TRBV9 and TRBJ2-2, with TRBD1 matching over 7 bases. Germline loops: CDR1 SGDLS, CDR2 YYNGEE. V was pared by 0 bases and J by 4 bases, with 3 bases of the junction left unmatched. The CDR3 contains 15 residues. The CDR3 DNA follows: TGTGCCAGCAGCGTAGTGGCAGGGGGCACCGGGGAGCTGTTTTTT. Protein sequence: CASSVVAGGTGELFF.

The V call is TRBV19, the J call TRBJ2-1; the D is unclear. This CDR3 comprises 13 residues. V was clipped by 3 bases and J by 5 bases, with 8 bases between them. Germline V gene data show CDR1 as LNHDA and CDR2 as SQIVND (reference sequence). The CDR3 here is CASSMVLHNEQFF. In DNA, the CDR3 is TGTGCCAGTAGTATGGTACTACACAATGAGCAGTTCTTC.

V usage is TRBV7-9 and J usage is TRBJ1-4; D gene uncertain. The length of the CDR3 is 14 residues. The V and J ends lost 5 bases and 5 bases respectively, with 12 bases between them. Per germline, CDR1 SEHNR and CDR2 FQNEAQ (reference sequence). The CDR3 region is CASSPPEENEKLFF. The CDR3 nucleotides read TGTGCCAGCAGCCCGCCGGAGGAGAATGAAAAACTGTTTTTT.

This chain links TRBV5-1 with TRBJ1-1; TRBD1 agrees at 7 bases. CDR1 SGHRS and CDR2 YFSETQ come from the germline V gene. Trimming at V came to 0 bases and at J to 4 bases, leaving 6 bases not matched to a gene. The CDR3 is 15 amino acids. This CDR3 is CASSLGQGYSTEAFF. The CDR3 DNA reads TGCGCCAGCAGCTTGGGACAGGGTTATAGCACTGAAGCTTTCTTT.

The CDR3 protein is CASSYRDTPYEQYF. Here the CDR3 DNA reads TGTGCCAGCAGTTACCGCGACACCCCCTACGAGCAGTACTTC. V and J are TRBV6-5 and TRBJ2-7; no firm D call. This CDR3 has 14 amino acids. With 2 bases removed from V and 2 bases from J, the gap between germline ends came to 10 bases. Germline V gene lookup returns CDR1 MNHEY and CDR2 SVGAGI.

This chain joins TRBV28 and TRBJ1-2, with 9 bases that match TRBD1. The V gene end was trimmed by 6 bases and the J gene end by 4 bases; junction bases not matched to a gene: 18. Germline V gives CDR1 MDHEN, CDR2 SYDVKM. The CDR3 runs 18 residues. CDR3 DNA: TGTGCCAGCAGAACTACAGGGGGCGGAAGATCCGACCCCTATGGCTACACCTTC. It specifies CASRTTGGGRSDPYGYTF.

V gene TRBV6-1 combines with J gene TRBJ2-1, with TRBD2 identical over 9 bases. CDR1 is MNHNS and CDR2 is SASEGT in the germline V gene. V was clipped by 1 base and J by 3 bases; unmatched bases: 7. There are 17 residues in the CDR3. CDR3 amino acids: CASSEDGSGSIYNEQFF. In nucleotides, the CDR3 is TGTGCCAGCAGTGAAGACGGTAGCGGGAGTATCTACAATGAGCAGTTCTTC.

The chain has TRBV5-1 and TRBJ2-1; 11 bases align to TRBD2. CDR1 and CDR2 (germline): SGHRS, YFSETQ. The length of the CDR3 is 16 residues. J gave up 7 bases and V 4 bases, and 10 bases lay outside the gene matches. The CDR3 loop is CASSPLAGGRTNEQFF. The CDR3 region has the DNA TGCGCCAGCAGCCCTCTAGCGGGGGGTAGGACGAATGAGCAGTTCTTC.

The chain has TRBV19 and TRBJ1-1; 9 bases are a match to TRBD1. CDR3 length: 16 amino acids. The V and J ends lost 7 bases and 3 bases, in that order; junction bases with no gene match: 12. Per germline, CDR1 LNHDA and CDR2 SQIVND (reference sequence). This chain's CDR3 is CASTRRGRTGDTEAFF. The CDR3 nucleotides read TGTGCCAGTACCAGGCGGGGAAGGACAGGGGACACTGAAGCTTTCTTT.

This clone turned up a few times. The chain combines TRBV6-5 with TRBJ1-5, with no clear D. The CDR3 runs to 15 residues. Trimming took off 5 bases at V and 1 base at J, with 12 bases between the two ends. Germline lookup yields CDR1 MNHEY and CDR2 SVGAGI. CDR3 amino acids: CASSAMGPSNQPQHF. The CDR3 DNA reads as TGTGCCAGCAGTGCCATGGGCCCGAGCAATCAGCCCCAGCATTTT.

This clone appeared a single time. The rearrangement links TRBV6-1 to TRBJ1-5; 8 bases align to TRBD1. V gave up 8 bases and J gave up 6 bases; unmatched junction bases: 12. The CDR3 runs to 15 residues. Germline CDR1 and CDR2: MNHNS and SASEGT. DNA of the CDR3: TGTGCCAGCCGCCCGACAGGGGTGGCGGCTCAGCCCCAGCATTTT. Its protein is CASRPTGVAAQPQHF.

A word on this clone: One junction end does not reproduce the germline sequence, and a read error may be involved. The CDR3 sequence is CASSPSTGYEQYF. As DNA, the CDR3 is TGTGCTAGCAGCCCGTCGACAGGCTACGAGCAGTACTTC. This chain links TRBV7-7 with TRBJ2-7; perhaps TRBD1 as D (6 bases). The CDR3 consists of 13 residues. The germline V gene encodes CDR1 SSHAT and CDR2 FNYEAQ (reference sequence).

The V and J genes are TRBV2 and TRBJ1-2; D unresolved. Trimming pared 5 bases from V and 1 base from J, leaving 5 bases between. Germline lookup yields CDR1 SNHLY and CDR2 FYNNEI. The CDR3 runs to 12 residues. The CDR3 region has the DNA TGTGCCAGCAGTCCGGGTAACTATGGCTACACCTTC. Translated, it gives CASSPGNYGYTF.

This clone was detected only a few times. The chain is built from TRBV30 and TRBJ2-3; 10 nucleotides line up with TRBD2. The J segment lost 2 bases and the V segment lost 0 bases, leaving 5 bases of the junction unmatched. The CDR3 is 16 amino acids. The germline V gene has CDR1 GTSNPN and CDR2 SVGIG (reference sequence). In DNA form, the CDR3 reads TGTGCCTGGAGTGTAGGACTAGCGGTTTCCACAGATACGCAGTATTTT. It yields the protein CAWSVGLAVSTDTQYF. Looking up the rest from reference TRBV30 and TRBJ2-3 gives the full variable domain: SQTIHQWPATLVQPVGSPLSLECTVEGTSNPNLYWYRQAAGRGLQLLFYSVGIGQISSEVPQNLSASRPQDRQFILSSKKLLLSDSGFYLCAWSVGLAVSTDTQYFGPGTRLTVL.

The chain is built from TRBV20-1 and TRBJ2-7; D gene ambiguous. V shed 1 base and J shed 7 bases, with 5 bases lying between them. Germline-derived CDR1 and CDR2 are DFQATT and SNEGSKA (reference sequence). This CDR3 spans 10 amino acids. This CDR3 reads CSARGVEQYF. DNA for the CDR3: TGCAGTGCTAGAGGCGTGGAGCAGTACTTC.

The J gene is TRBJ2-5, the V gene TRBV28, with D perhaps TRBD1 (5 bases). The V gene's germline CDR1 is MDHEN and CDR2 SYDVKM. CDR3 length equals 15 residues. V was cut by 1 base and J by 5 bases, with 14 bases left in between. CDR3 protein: CASSLFSRGSETQYF. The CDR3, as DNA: TGTGCCAGCAGTTTATTTAGTAGGGGAAGCGAGACCCAGTACTTC.